Presented here are 30 T cell receptor beta chains from one specimen sequenced in a study of blood T cell repertoires in COVID-19. Sequenced by immunoSEQ multiplex PCR; TCRdb stores in-frame clones only, minus some. This sample carries around 360,000 clones, about 88% of them seen once, and the ten largest clones take around 3%. Sequenced: PBMCs or T cells enriched from blood (not recorded which). The source of these receptors is a woman in her twenties or thirties who had recovered from COVID-19.

V is TRBV12-3 or TRBV12-4 and J is TRBJ2-5; no clear D gene. CDR3 size: 13 residues. The V and J ends lost 3 bases and 7 bases respectively, with 12 bases between them. CDR3 coding DNA: TGTGCCAGCAGTTTCGTAGACATAGGGACCCAGTACTTC. This translates into CASSFVDIGTQYF.

The table lists this clone with a count of one. The genes are TRBV30 and TRBJ2-3; D not resolved. This CDR3 has 13 amino acids. The V end lost 4 bases, the J end lost 2 bases, and 10 bases lay between the germline ends. Germline V CDR1 and CDR2: GTSNPN, SVGIG (reference sequence). CDR3 protein: CAWTRLYTDTQYF. The CDR3 coding sequence is TGTGCCTGGACTAGGTTATACACAGATACGCAGTATTTT.

The J gene is TRBJ1-6, the V gene TRBV6-5, with D maybe TRBD1 (5 bases). V gave up 2 bases and J gave up 10 bases, with 15 bases separating them. The V gene's germline CDR1 is MNHEY and CDR2 SVGAGI. The CDR3 is 15 residues long. CDR3 nucleotide sequence: TGTGCCAGCAGTTACATGGGACCAGGGAGGTCACCCCTCCACTTT. The encoded protein is CASSYMGPGRSPLHF.

The rearrangement links TRBV19 to TRBJ2-1, with D tentatively TRBD1 (6 bases). V lost 6 bases to trimming and J lost 4 bases, with 13 bases between them. This CDR3 comprises 14 residues. The germline V gene has CDR1 LNHDA and CDR2 SQIVND (reference sequence). CDR3 residues: CASSPQGPYNEQFF. CDR3 sequence (DNA): TGTGCCAGTAGCCCCCAGGGGCCTTACAATGAGCAGTTCTTC.

The chain is built from TRBV27 and TRBJ2-7, with TRBD2 matching over 7 bases. J gave up 4 bases and V 2 bases, and 5 bases lay outside the gene matches. The CDR3 sequence is 14 residues long. Germline V CDR1 and CDR2: MNHEY, SMNVEV (reference sequence). CDR3 protein: CASSLGSGNYEQYF. CDR3 coding DNA: TGTGCCAGCAGTTTAGGGAGCGGGAATTACGAGCAGTACTTC.

V gene TRBV28 combines with J gene TRBJ2-1; D not resolved. Per germline, CDR1 MDHEN and CDR2 SYDVKM. The V gene lost 2 bases and the J gene lost 7 bases, with 12 bases spanning the gap. The CDR3 runs 14 residues. This chain's CDR3 is CASSLKLPSNEQFF. CDR3 sequence (DNA): TGTGCCAGCAGTTTAAAACTACCCTCGAATGAGCAGTTCTTC.

This sequence joins TRBV27 and TRBJ2-7; 8 nucleotides line up with TRBD1. The CDR3 length is 15 residues. J was trimmed by 6 bases and V by 5 bases; bases with no gene match: 12. CDR1 and CDR2 (germline): MNHEY, SMNVEV (reference sequence). This chain's CDR3 is CASSPSTGVALEQYF. CDR3 DNA sequence: TGTGCCAGCAGTCCCTCGACAGGGGTGGCCCTCGAGCAGTACTTC.

CDR3 protein: CASSLGTSGQETQYF. The CDR3 DNA sequence: TGTGCCAGCAGCCTTGGGACTAGCGGGCAAGAGACCCAGTACTTC. The chain uses TRBV3-1 (or the pseudogene TRBV3-2) and TRBJ2-5, with 12 positions matching TRBD2. After removal of 4 bases from V and 2 bases from J, the junction contained 2 bases not matched to a gene. The germline V gene encodes CDR1 LGHDT and CDR2 YNNKEL (reference sequence). The CDR3 loop spans 15 amino acids.

The chain is built from TRBV30 and TRBJ1-1; 8 bases match TRBD1. Germline V lookup: CDR1 GTSNPN, CDR2 SVGIG (reference sequence). This CDR3 contains 14 residues. Trimming cost V 0 bases and J 3 bases; bases outside gene matches: 3. Here the CDR3 reads CAWSVAGGDTEAFF. CDR3 DNA: TGTGCCTGGAGTGTGGCAGGGGGCGACACTGAAGCTTTCTTT.

The gene calls are TRBV10-3 and TRBJ1-2, with TRBD1 matching 7 bases. In germline, CDR1 is ENHRY, CDR2 SYGVKD. V dropped 0 bases and J dropped 2; count of bases not matched to a gene: 6. The CDR3 is 16 residues long. Here the CDR3 DNA reads TGTGCCATCAGTGAGTCAGGAGGGGGCATCAACTATGGCTACACCTTC. It translates to CAISESGGGINYGYTF.

The rearrangement uses TRBV19 and TRBJ1-3; 7 bases match TRBD1. From germline, CDR1 is LNHDA and CDR2 SQIVND (reference sequence). The CDR3 length is 14 residues. The J segment lost 2 bases and the V segment lost 5 bases, leaving 3 bases of the junction unmatched. The DNA of the CDR3 is TGTGCCAGTAGTCCCACAGGGGCTGGAAACACCATATATTTT. It yields the protein CASSPTGAGNTIYF.

The chain links TRBV5-6 to TRBJ1-3, with 8 bases lining up with TRBD1. V shed 3 bases and J 4 bases; nucleotides not matched to a gene: 9. The CDR3 totals 16 residues. In germline, CDR1 is SGHDT, CDR2 YYEEEE. CDR3 nucleotides: TGTGCCAGCAGCTCTCGGACAGGGATAAGGGGAAACACCATATATTTT. Translated: CASSSRTGIRGNTIYF.

The chain combines TRBV9 with TRBJ1-1, with no clear D. Germline V CDR1 and CDR2: SGDLS, YYNGEE. This CDR3 region has 14 residues. V lost 4 bases to trimming and J lost 3 bases, with 13 bases between them. CDR3 protein: CASSSEAGDTEAFF. The CDR3, as DNA: TGTGCCAGCAGCTCTGAAGCCGGGGACACTGAAGCTTTCTTT.

CDR3 protein: CASSLDINTEAFF. The CDR3 DNA is TGTGCCAGCAGCTTGGACATAAACACTGAAGCTTTCTTT. The chain links TRBV9 to TRBJ1-1; D perhaps matches TRBD1 (5 bases). Trimming stripped 4 bases from V and 2 bases from J, with 9 bases between. The CDR3 sequence is 13 residues long. The V gene's germline CDR1 is SGDLS and CDR2 YYNGEE.

This clone has a single count. The rearrangement links TRBV4-1 to TRBJ2-2, with 11 bases identical to TRBD1. Germline trimming cut 5 bases from V and 5 bases from J; bases unmatched to any gene: 7. This CDR3 is 16 amino acids long. Germline CDR1 is MGHRA and CDR2 is YSYEKL. In DNA form, the CDR3 reads TGCGCCAGCAGCACCGGACAGGGGGCGAGGACCGGGGAGCTGTTTTTT. This translates into CASSTGQGARTGELFF.

The chain has TRBV6-5 and TRBJ2-7; 9 positions agree with TRBD2. This CDR3 is built from 15 residues. CDR1 is MNHEY and CDR2 is SVGAGI in the germline V gene. With 6 bases clipped from V and 0 bases from J, the junction kept 6 bases outside the gene matches. The DNA of the CDR3 is TGTGCCAGCAGAAATAAAGCGGGAGGCTCCTACGAGCAGTACTTC. Protein: CASRNKAGGSYEQYF.

The chain has TRBV27 and TRBJ2-7; tentatively, D is TRBD2 (6 bases). The CDR3 length is 12 residues. The V gene's germline CDR1 is MNHEY and CDR2 SMNVEV (reference sequence). Trimming removed 0 bases at V and 9 bases at J, with 9 bases between. CDR3 sequence: CASSLSRGGQYF. The CDR3 region has the DNA TGTGCCAGCAGTTTATCGCGGGGCGGGCAGTACTTC.

This clone was seen a handful of times. The V and J genes are TRBV5-1 and TRBJ2-7; TRBD1 might be the D (6 bases). CDR1 is SGHRS, CDR2 YFSETQ, per germline. The length of the CDR3 is 15 residues. Trimming took off 0 bases at V and 5 bases at J, with 15 bases between the two ends. CDR3 in DNA: TGCGCCAGCAGCTTGGGGGACACCTCAGGGGACGAGCAGTACTTC. Translating it yields CASSLGDTSGDEQYF.

The rearrangement uses TRBV4-1 and TRBJ1-2; no clear D. Germline V lookup: CDR1 MGHRA, CDR2 YSYEKL. CDR3 length: 18 amino acids. With 0 bases removed from V and 1 base from J, the gap between germline ends came to 18 bases. CDR3 nucleotide sequence: TGCGCCAGCAGCCAAGATAAGGTCGCGGGATACGGTAACTATGGCTACACCTTC. Its protein product is CASSQDKVAGYGNYGYTF.

J is TRBJ2-2 and V is TRBV3-1 (or the pseudogene TRBV3-2), with D unresolved. With 2 bases removed from V and 1 base from J, the gap between germline ends came to 8 bases. Germline V gene sequence: CDR1 LGHDT, CDR2 YNNKEL (reference sequence). The CDR3 totals 15 residues. In DNA form, the CDR3 reads TGTGCCAGCAGCCAAATCAGACTGAACACCGGGGAGCTGTTTTTT. Protein sequence: CASSQIRLNTGELFF.

CDR3 protein: CGRQGLSYEQYF. DNA for the CDR3: TGTGGGCGGCAGGGGCTTTCCTACGAGCAGTACTTC. This chain joins TRBV27 and TRBJ2-7; D may be TRBD1 (6 bases). The CDR3 spans 12 residues. Looked up from germline, CDR1 is MNHEY and CDR2 is SMNVEV (reference sequence).

The V and J genes are TRBV6-1 and TRBJ2-7; TRBD2 agrees at 13 bases. After removal of 3 bases from V and 2 bases from J, the junction contained 1 base not matched to a gene. The CDR3 is made up of 15 amino acids. In germline, CDR1 is MNHNS, CDR2 SASEGT. CDR3 sequence (DNA): TGTGCCAGCAGTGACGGACTAGCGGGGGCCTACGAGCAGTACTTC. Translated, it gives CASSDGLAGAYEQYF.

V usage is TRBV25-1 and J usage is TRBJ2-7; tentative D call: TRBD2 (6 bases). V lost 3 bases and J lost 3, with 18 bases in between. The CDR3 runs 16 residues. Germline CDR1 is MGHDK and CDR2 is SYGVNS. The CDR3 bases are TGTGCCAGCAGTGACCCGTCGGGACCAGCGGGCTACGAGCAGTACTTC. This gives the protein CASSDPSGPAGYEQYF.

J is TRBJ2-5 and V is TRBV7-9, with 7 bases identical to TRBD2. Trimming removed 11 bases from V and 7 bases from J; junction bases left unmatched: 10. There are 12 residues in the CDR3. Looked up from germline, CDR1 is SEHNR and CDR2 is FQNEAQ (reference sequence). CDR3 sequence (DNA): TGTGCCGGGGGGGACTCTTGGGGGACCCAGTACTTC. Its protein product is CAGGDSWGTQYF.

The CDR3 region has the DNA TGTGCCAGCAGTGAATATAGCAATGGCTACACCTTC. This encodes CASSEYSNGYTF. The V call is TRBV25-1, the J call TRBJ1-2; no clear D. CDR1 and CDR2 from the germline V gene are MGHDK and SYGVNS. The CDR3 runs to 12 residues. With 0 bases removed from V and 6 bases from J, the gap between germline ends came to 5 bases.

The chain recombines TRBV19 with TRBJ2-7; D unresolved. V was pared by 0 bases and J by 3 bases, with 12 bases between. The CDR3 consists of 15 residues. The germline CDR1 and CDR2 sequences are LNHDA and SQIVND (reference sequence). For the CDR3, the DNA is TGTGCCAGTAGTATAGACGAGACATCCTACTACGAGCAGTACTTC. It encodes CASSIDETSYYEQYF.

V usage is TRBV9 and J usage is TRBJ2-1, with TRBD2 as a possible D gene (6 bases). V shed 2 bases and J shed 5 bases, with 14 bases lying between them. CDR3 length: 15 residues. Germline assignment: CDR1 SGDLS and CDR2 YYNGEE. CDR3 sequence reads: CASSVGGTGNNEQFF. CDR3 nucleotides: TGTGCCAGCAGCGTGGGGGGTACTGGAAACAATGAGCAGTTCTTC.

V and J are TRBV6-6 and TRBJ1-1, with D maybe TRBD1 (6 bases). Trimming pared 2 bases from V and 1 base from J, leaving 11 bases between. The CDR3 sequence is 15 residues long. Germline CDR1 and CDR2: MNHNY and SVGAGI (reference sequence). The CDR3 region has the DNA TGTGCCAGCAGTTACGGGGGACACCAGAACACTGAAGCTTTCTTT. Protein product: CASSYGGHQNTEAFF.

The chain links TRBV5-6 to TRBJ1-1; TRBD1 matches at 9 bases. Trimming cost V 2 bases and J 8 bases; bases outside gene matches: 7. The CDR3 contains 14 residues. The germline gives CDR1 SGHDT, CDR2 YYEEEE. The CDR3 nucleotides are TGTGCCAGCAGCTTAAGGACAGGGGAAGCAGAAGCTTTCTTT. The encoded protein is CASSLRTGEAEAFF.

The chain employs TRBV2 and TRBJ2-7; 7 bases map to TRBD1. V lost 4 bases, J lost 0 bases, and 3 bases stayed unmatched. The CDR3 loop spans 14 amino acids. Germline-derived CDR1 and CDR2 are SNHLY and FYNNEI. CDR3: CASSGTGHSYEQYF. CDR3 nucleotides: TGTGCCAGCAGTGGGACAGGCCACTCCTACGAGCAGTACTTC.